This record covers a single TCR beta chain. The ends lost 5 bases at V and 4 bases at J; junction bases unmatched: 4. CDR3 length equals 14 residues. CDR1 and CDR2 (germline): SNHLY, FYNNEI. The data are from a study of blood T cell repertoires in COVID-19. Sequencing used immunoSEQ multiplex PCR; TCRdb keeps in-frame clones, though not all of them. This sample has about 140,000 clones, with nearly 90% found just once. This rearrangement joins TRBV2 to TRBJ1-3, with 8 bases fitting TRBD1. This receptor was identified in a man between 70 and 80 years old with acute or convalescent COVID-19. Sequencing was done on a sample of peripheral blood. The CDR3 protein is CASSYRGAGNTIYF. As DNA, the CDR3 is TGTGCCAGCAGTTACAGGGGGGCCGGAAACACCATATATTTT.